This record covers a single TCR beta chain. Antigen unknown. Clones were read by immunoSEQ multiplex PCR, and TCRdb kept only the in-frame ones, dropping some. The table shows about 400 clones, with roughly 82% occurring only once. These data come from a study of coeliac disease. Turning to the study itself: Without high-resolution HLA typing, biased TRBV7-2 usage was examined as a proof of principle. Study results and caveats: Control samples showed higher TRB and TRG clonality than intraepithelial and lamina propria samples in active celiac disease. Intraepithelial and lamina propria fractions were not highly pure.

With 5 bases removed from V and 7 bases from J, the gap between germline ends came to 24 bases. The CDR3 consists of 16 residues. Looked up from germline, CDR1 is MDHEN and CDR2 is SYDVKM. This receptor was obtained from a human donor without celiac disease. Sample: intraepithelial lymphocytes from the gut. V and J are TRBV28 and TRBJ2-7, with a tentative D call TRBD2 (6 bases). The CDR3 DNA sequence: TGTGCCAGCAGTCCTATGACTAGTCTTAAATTAGGGGAGCAGTACTTC. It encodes CASSPMTSLKLGEQYF.